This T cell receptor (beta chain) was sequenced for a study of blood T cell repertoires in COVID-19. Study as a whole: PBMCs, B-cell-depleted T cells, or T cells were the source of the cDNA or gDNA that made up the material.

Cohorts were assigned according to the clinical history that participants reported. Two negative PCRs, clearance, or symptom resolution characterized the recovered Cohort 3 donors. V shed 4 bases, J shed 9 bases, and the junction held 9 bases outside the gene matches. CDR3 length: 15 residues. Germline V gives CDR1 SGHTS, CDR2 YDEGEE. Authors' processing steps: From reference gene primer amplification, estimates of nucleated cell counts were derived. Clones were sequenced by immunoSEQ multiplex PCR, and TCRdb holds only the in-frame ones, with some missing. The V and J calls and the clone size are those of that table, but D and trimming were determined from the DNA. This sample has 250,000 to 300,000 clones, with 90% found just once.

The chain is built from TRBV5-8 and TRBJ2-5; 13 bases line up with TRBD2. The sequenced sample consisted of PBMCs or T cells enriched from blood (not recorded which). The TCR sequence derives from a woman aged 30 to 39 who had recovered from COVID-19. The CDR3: CASSPGTSGIHPQYF. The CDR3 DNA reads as TGTGCCAGCAGCCCCGGGACTAGCGGGATTCATCCCCAGTACTTC.